The 26 T cell receptor beta chains reported below all come from one sample, sequenced in a study of shared clonotypes between healthy human individuals. The table came from immunoSEQ multiplex PCR; TCRdb's copy has only in-frame clones and leaves some out. The data show millions of clones, with just over 90% seen just once and 1.5% to 2% held by the top ten. Naivety among CD8 cells was defined by CD45RO negativity and positive CCR7 selection, thereby excluding terminally differentiated effector memory CD45RA+ cells. The sample consisted of naive CD8+ T cells from PBMCs. These receptors all stem from a man between 18 and 29 years old in good health. Some clones in this sample may be carry-over from other donors' samples.

Note on this clone: This same CDR3 is encoded by further DNA sequences in the sample. The genes are TRBV9 and TRBJ1-3; D call uncertain. From germline, CDR1 is SGDLS and CDR2 YYNGEE. V lost 3 bases and J lost 2, with 6 bases in between. CDR3 length: 13 residues. The CDR3 nucleotides read TGTGCCAGCAGCGGGAGGACTGGAAACACCATATATTTT. Translating gives CASSGRTGNTIYF.

J is TRBJ2-7 and V is TRBV28; D is uncertain. CDR3 length: 13 residues. V gave up 4 bases and J gave up 4 bases, with 11 bases separating them. CDR1 and CDR2 (germline): MDHEN, SYDVKM. The CDR3 sequence: CASSWESRYEQYF. CDR3 DNA: TGTGCCAGCAGTTGGGAATCCCGTTACGAGCAGTACTTC.

A single count supports this clone. The rearrangement uses TRBV6-1 and TRBJ1-5; D is uncertain. Germline values: CDR1 MNHNS, CDR2 SASEGT. V was trimmed by 6 bases and J by 4 bases, leaving 16 bases between them. This CDR3 has 15 amino acids. CDR3 loop: CASSSLRAKNQPQHF. CDR3 nucleotide sequence: TGTGCCAGCAGCTCCCTCCGCGCCAAAAATCAGCCCCAGCATTTT.

The chain uses TRBV7-8 and TRBJ2-7; D is possibly TRBD2 (5 bases). The V and J ends lost 1 base and 1 base respectively, with 8 bases between them. Germline V gene data show CDR1 as SGHVS and CDR2 as FQNEAQ. The CDR3 covers 14 residues. CDR3: CASSLGPGSYEQYF. In DNA, the CDR3 is TGTGCCAGCAGCTTAGGCCCGGGATCCTACGAGCAGTACTTC.

This clone showed up just once. This chain joins TRBV27 and TRBJ2-5, with D hard to call. V was trimmed by 2 bases and J by 5 bases, leaving 15 bases between them. Germline CDR1 is MNHEY and CDR2 is SMNVEV (reference sequence). The length of the CDR3 is 15 residues. CDR3 bases: TGTGCCAGCAGTTTAGGGGTAGGACCTGGGGAGACCCAGTACTTC. Protein: CASSLGVGPGETQYF.

This clone turned up a few times. The chain is built from TRBV7-9 and TRBJ2-2, with 9 bases matching TRBD1. Germline V gene lookup returns CDR1 SEHNR and CDR2 FQNEAQ (reference sequence). CDR3 length: 14 residues. V lost 7 bases and J lost 1; bases outside the gene matches: 1. The CDR3 DNA sequence: TGTGCCAGCACGGGACAGGGGAACACCGGGGAGCTGTTTTTT. This translates into CASTGQGNTGELFF.

The CDR3 nucleotides are TGCGCCAGCAGTGAGATGGGGGGAATCCTAGACGAGCAGTACTTC. It yields the protein CASSEMGGILDEQYF. The chain combines TRBV10-2 with TRBJ2-7; TRBD2 is a possible D gene (6 bases). The V gene lost 2 bases and the J gene lost 5 bases, with 16 bases spanning the gap. Germline V gives CDR1 WSHSY, CDR2 SAAADI. The CDR3 is 15 residues long.

The chain joins TRBV6-4 to TRBJ1-5; unclear D gene. Germline loops: CDR1 MRHNA, CDR2 SNTAGT. There are 14 residues in the CDR3. V was pared by 6 bases and J by 3 bases, with 12 bases between. The chain's CDR3 is CASSLSRDNQPQHF. DNA for the CDR3: TGTGCCAGCAGCCTATCTCGGGACAATCAGCCCCAGCATTTT.

The rearrangement joins TRBV28 to TRBJ1-2; D is ambiguous. Trimming cost V 1 base and J 4 bases, with 7 bases left between them. The CDR3 is 13 residues long. Germline loops: CDR1 MDHEN, CDR2 SYDVKM. Here the CDR3 reads CASSLSNSYGYTF. CDR3 coding DNA: TGTGCCAGCAGTTTATCCAACAGCTATGGCTACACCTTC.

The chain couples TRBV19 to TRBJ1-5; TRBD1 aligns across 8 bases. Trimming cost V 3 bases and J 5 bases; bases outside gene matches: 6. Germline-derived CDR1 and CDR2 are LNHDA and SQIVND (reference sequence). CDR3 length: 15 amino acids. The CDR3 protein is CASSMMGQVYQPQHF. The CDR3 DNA reads TGTGCCAGTAGTATGATGGGACAGGTCTATCAGCCCCAGCATTTT.

About this clone itself: Other DNA sequences in this specimen translate into the identical CDR3. The CDR3 DNA follows: TGTGCCAGCAGCTGGGGGGGGAACACTGAAGCTTTCTTT. Translating it yields CASSWGGNTEAFF. The V gene is TRBV27, the J gene TRBJ1-1; a weak D match, TRBD1 (5 bases). This CDR3 comprises 13 residues. V was shortened by 6 bases and J by 1 base, with 9 bases between the two germline ends. Germline V lookup: CDR1 MNHEY, CDR2 SMNVEV (reference sequence).

The DNA for the CDR3 is TGCGCCAGCAGCCAAGGGGGAGTCCGCGGGGCCCTCAATGAGCAGTTCTTC. Translation gives CASSQGGVRGALNEQFF. J is TRBJ2-1 and V is TRBV4-1, with D possibly being TRBD2 (6 bases). The CDR3 runs to 17 residues. Germline values: CDR1 MGHRA, CDR2 YSYEKL. The ends were cut back, 1 base at V and 6 bases at J, with 19 bases in the middle.

The chain links TRBV23-1 to TRBJ1-5; 7 bases align to TRBD1. TRBV23-1 is sorted into the ORF group, with uncertain function. This CDR3 region has 16 residues. Trimming removed 3 bases from V and 3 bases from J; junction bases left unmatched: 8. The CDR3 coding sequence is TGCGCCAGCAGTCATCGTTACAGGGGCTCCAATCAGCCCCAGCATTTT. Translation: CASSHRYRGSNQPQHF.

This chain uses TRBV2 with TRBJ2-1, with a tentative D call TRBD1 (7 bases). The CDR3 loop spans 13 amino acids. V shed 9 bases and J shed 5 bases, with 14 bases lying between them. Germline lookup yields CDR1 SNHLY and CDR2 FYNNEI. Here the CDR3 reads CASGGTADNEQFF. The CDR3 nucleotides read TGTGCCAGTGGGGGGACAGCCGACAATGAGCAGTTCTTC.

Only one count was recorded for this clone. The chain carries TRBV4-3 and TRBJ2-5; 7 nucleotides line up with TRBD1. V trimming: 4 bases; J trimming: 2 bases; junction bases outside the gene matches: 4. This CDR3 is built from 14 residues. Germline-derived CDR1 and CDR2 are LGHNA and YSLEER. Here the CDR3 reads CASSLRGLQETQYF. The CDR3 DNA is TGCGCCAGCAGCCTCAGGGGGTTACAAGAGACCCAGTACTTC.

Regarding this clone: Other DNA variants within this sample encode the same CDR3. The chain combines TRBV11-2 with TRBJ2-7; D might be TRBD1 (6 bases). The V gene lost 3 bases and the J gene lost 4 bases, with 10 bases spanning the gap. The CDR3 has 13 amino acids. Germline CDR1 is SGHAT and CDR2 is FQNNGV. CDR3 protein: CASSLGHLYEQYF. The CDR3 DNA reads TGTGCCAGCAGCTTGGGACATCTGTACGAGCAGTACTTC.

This clone was counted only a few times. This chain connects TRBV7-9 to TRBJ1-1, with a possible D match to TRBD1 (5 bases). With 5 bases removed from V and 10 bases from J, the gap between germline ends came to 17 bases. CDR1 and CDR2 from the germline V gene are SEHNR and FQNEAQ (reference sequence). This CDR3 contains 13 residues. The CDR3 nucleotides are TGTGCCAGCAGCCGGGACCCCACGATCGGAGCTTTCTTT. Translating gives CASSRDPTIGAFF. The full variable domain, its missing parts supplied by reference TRBV7-9 and TRBJ1-1, is DTGVSQNPRHKITKRGQNVTFRCDPISEHNRLYWYRQTLGQGPEFLTYFQNEAQLEKSRLLSDRFSAERPKGSFSTLEIQRTEQGDSAMYLCASSRDPTIGAFFGQGTRLTVV.

This clone was seen just once. This sample includes further DNA sequences coding for the same CDR3. This chain links TRBV27 with TRBJ1-5; D possibly corresponds to TRBD1 (5 bases). Germline CDR1 MNHEY, CDR2 SMNVEV (reference sequence). Trimming removed 3 bases from V and 7 bases from J, with 10 bases in between. The length of the CDR3 is 13 residues. The CDR3 DNA follows: TGTGCCAGCAGTTTCGGGGGAAACCAGCCCCAGCATTTT. Amino acids: CASSFGGNQPQHF.

The gene calls are TRBV5-4 and TRBJ2-7; D not resolved. The length of the CDR3 is 15 residues. V was clipped by 5 bases and J by 6 bases, with 21 bases between them. Germline lookup yields CDR1 SGHNT and CDR2 YYREEE (reference sequence). The DNA of the CDR3 is TGTGCCAGCAGTCCCCCGGACCGTGCGTTTGCCGAGCAGTACTTC. It is translated as CASSPPDRAFAEQYF.

This clone was counted only a few times. The chain uses TRBV10-3 and TRBJ1-1, with TRBD1 matching 7 bases. J was trimmed by 0 bases and V by 10 bases; bases with no gene match: 5. There are 13 residues in the CDR3. Germline V lookup: CDR1 ENHRY, CDR2 SYGVKD. CDR3: CATSGQMNTEAFF. CDR3 DNA sequence: TGTGCCACCTCGGGACAGATGAACACTGAAGCTTTCTTT.

This chain uses TRBV19 with TRBJ1-5, with D perhaps TRBD1 (6 bases). This CDR3 comprises 15 residues. Germline V gene lookup returns CDR1 LNHDA and CDR2 SQIVND (reference sequence). The V end was cut by 6 bases, the J end by 7 bases, with 19 bases between. The CDR3 DNA is TGTGCCAGTAGGGGACTTAAACAGGGTGGCCAGCCCCAGCATTTT. Encoded protein: CASRGLKQGGQPQHF.

This chain joins TRBV6-1 and TRBJ2-7; no definite D call. There are 11 residues in the CDR3. Germline CDR1 MNHNS, CDR2 SASEGT. V lost 7 bases to trimming and J lost 4 bases, with 8 bases between them. This chain's CDR3 is CASNGGYEQYF. The CDR3 DNA reads as TGTGCCAGCAATGGTGGTTACGAGCAGTACTTC.

The genes are TRBV27 and TRBJ2-1, with 7 bases lining up with TRBD2. The CDR3 loop spans 14 amino acids. Germline V CDR1 and CDR2: MNHEY, SMNVEV (reference sequence). V lost 2 bases to trimming and J lost 9 bases; unmatched junction nucleotides: 7. CDR3 in DNA: TGTGCCAGCAGTTTAGCGGGAGTTTACGCTGAGCAGTTCTTC. It codes for CASSLAGVYAEQFF.

The gene calls are TRBV9 and TRBJ1-1, with D perhaps TRBD1 (6 bases). V lost 2 bases to trimming and J lost 3 bases, with 20 bases between them. The CDR3 runs to 17 residues. Germline values: CDR1 SGDLS, CDR2 YYNGEE. The CDR3 sequence: CASSVRSRGAGDTEAFF. CDR3 coding DNA: TGTGCCAGCAGCGTCCGAAGCCGGGGGGCGGGTGACACTGAAGCTTTCTTT.

This clone was seen a handful of times. This sequence joins TRBV4-1 and TRBJ1-1; unclear D gene. The ends were cut back, 4 bases at V and 0 bases at J, with 6 bases in the middle. This CDR3 region has 13 residues. The germline V gene encodes CDR1 MGHRA and CDR2 YSYEKL. CDR3 in amino acids: CASSRTVNTEAFF. Here the CDR3 DNA reads TGCGCCAGCAGCCGGACGGTGAACACTGAAGCTTTCTTT.

The V and J genes are TRBV9 and TRBJ1-2, with D unclear. V gave up 0 bases and J gave up 2 bases, with 8 bases separating them. Per germline, CDR1 SGDLS and CDR2 YYNGEE. CDR3 length: 14 residues. CDR3 protein: CASSVGGLNYGYTF. The CDR3 region has the DNA TGTGCCAGCAGCGTAGGAGGGTTGAACTATGGCTACACCTTC. The full variable domain, rest sourced from reference TRBV9 and TRBJ1-2, is DSGVTQTPKHLITATGQRVTLRCSPRSGDLSVYWYQQSLDQGLQFLIQYYNGEERAKGNILERFSAQQFPDLHSELNLSSLELGDSALYFCASSVGGLNYGYTFGSGTRLTVV.